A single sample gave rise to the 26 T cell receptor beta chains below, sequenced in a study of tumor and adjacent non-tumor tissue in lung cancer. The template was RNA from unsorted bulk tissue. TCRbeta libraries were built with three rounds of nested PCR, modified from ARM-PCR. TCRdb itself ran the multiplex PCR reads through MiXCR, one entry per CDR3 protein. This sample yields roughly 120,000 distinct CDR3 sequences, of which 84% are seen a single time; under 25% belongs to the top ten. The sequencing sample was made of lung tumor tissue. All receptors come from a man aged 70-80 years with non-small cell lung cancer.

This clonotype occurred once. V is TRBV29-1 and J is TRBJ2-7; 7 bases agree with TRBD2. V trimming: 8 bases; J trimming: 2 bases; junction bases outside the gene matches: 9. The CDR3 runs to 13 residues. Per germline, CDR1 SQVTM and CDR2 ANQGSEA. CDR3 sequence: CSIRVAGPYEQYF. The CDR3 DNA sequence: TGCAGCATTAGAGTAGCGGGCCCCTACGAGCAGTACTTC.

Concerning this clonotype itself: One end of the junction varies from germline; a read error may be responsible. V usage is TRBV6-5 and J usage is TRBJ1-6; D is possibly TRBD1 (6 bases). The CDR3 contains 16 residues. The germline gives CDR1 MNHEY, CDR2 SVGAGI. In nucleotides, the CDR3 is TGTGCGACTTTACAGGGAGCTCCTACCTATAATTCACCCCTCCAATTT. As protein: CATLQGAPTYNSPLQF.

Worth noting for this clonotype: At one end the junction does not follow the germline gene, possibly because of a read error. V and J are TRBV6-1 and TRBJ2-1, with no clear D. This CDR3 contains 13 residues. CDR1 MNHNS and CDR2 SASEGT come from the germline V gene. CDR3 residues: CTSNVLGKNKQFF. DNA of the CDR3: TGTACCAGCAATGTCTTGGGAAAGAATAAGCAGTTCTTC.

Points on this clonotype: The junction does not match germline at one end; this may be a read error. The CDR3 loop reads CSTRANSGAGETLYF. CDR3 sequence (DNA): TGCAGTACTAGAGCTAACTCCGGGGCCGGGGAGACCCTGTACTTC. V usage is TRBV20-1 and J usage is TRBJ2-5; D assignment may be TRBD1 or TRBD2 (5 bases each). The CDR3 is 15 amino acids. The germline V gene encodes CDR1 DFQATT and CDR2 SNEGSKA (reference sequence).

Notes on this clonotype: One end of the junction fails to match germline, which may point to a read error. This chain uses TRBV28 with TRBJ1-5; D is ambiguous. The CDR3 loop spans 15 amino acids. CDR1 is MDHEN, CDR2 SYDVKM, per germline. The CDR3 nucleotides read TGTGTCAGCAGTCCCTCGACGGGCGGCAATCAGCCCCAGCAATTT. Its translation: CVSSPSTGGNQPQQF.

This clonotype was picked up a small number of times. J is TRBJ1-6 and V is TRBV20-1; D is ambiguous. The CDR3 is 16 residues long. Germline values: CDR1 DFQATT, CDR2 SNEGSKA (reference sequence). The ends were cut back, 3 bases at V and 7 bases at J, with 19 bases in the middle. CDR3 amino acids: CSASNTLWGENSPLHF. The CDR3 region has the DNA TGCAGTGCTAGCAATACTCTGTGGGGAGAGAATTCACCCCTCCACTTT.

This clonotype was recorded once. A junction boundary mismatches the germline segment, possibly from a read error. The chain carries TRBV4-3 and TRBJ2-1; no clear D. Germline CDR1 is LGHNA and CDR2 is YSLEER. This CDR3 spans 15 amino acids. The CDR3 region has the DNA TGCGCGAGCAGCCAAGTTGCTACCCTTGTGGATGAGCAGTTCTTC. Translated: CASSQVATLVDEQFF.

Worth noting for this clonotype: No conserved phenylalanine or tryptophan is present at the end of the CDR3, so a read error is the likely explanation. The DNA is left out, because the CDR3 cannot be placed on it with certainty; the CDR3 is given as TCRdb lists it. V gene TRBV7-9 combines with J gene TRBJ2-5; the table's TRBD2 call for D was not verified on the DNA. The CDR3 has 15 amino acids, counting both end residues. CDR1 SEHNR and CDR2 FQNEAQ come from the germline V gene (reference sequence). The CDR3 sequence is CASSLVVRGRETQYS.

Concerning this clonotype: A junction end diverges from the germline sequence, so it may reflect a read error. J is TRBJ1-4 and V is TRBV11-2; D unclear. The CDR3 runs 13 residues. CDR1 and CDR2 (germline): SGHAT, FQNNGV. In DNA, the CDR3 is TGTGCCAGCTGCTTGGTCAGAGGAGGAAAACCGTTTTTT. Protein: CASCLVRGGKPFF.

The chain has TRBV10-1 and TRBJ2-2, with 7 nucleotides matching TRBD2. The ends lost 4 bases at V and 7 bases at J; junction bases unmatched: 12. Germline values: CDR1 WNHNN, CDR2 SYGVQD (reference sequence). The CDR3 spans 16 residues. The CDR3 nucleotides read TGCGCCAGCAGTGGTAACGGGGGGTCGGTCAACGGGGAGCTGTTTTTT. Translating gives CASSGNGGSVNGELFF.

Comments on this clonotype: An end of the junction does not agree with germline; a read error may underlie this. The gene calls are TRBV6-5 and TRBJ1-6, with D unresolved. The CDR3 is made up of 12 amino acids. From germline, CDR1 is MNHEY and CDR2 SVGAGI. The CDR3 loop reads CVSNYQHSPLHF. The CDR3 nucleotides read TGTGTCAGCAATTACCAGCATTCACCCCTCCACTTT.

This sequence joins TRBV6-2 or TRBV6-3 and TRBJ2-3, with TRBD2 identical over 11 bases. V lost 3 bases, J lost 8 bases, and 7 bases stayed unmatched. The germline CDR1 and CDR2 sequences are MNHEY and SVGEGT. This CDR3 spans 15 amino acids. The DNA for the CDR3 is TGTGCCAGCAGTTATACTAGCGGGAGTTGGGTTACGCAGTATTTT. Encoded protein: CASSYTSGSWVTQYF.

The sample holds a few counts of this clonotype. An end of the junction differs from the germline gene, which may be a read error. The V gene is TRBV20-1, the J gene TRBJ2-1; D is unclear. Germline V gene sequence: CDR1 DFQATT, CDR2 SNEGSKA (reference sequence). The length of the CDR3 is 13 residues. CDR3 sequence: CSALDPSYNEQFF. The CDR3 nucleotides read TGTAGTGCTCTCGATCCTTCCTACAATGAGCAGTTCTTC.

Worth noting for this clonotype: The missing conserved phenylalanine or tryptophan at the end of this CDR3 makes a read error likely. The CDR3 region has the DNA TGTGCCAGCATTGCTTTGTGGGGGGAGGGCCTATACGAGCAGTACCTC. Translating it yields CASIALWGEGLYEQYL. This chain connects TRBV6-1 to TRBJ2-7; 7 nucleotides align to TRBD2. CDR3 length: 16 residues. V gave up 7 bases and J gave up 4 bases; unmatched junction bases: 16. Germline-derived CDR1 and CDR2 are MNHNS and SASEGT.

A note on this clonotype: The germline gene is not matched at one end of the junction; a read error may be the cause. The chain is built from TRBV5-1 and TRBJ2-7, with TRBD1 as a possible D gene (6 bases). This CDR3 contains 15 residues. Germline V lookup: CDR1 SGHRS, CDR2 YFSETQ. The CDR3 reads CAGSLDPGTPYEQYF. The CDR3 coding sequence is TGCGCCGGCAGCTTGGACCCCGGGACACCATACGAGCAGTACTTC.

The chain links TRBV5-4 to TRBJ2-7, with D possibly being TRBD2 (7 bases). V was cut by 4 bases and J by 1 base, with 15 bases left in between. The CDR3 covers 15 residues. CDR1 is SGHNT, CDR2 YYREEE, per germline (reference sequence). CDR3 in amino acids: CASSGVGGRSYEQYF. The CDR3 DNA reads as TGTGCCAGCAGCGGCGTGGGGGGGCGGTCCTACGAGCAGTACTTC.

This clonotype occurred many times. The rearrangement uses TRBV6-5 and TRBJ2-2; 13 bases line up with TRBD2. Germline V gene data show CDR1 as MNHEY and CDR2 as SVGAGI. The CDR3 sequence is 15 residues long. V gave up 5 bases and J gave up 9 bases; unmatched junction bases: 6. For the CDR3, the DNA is TGTGCCAGCAGTAGGGGACTAGCGGGGATGTGGGAGCTGTTTTTT. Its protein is CASSRGLAGMWELFF.

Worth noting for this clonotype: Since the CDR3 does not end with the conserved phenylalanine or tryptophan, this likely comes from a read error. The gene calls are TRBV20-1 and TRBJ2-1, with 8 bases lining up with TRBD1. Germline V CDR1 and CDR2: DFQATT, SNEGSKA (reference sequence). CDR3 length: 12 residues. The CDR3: CSSRTGTNEQFL. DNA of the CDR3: TGTAGTTCCAGGACAGGGACCAATGAGCAGTTCCTC.

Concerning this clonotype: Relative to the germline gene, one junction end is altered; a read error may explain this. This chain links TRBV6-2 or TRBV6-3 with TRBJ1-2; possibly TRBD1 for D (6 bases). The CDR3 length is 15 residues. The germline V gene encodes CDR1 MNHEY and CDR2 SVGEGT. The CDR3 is CASSLRTVLNYGYAF. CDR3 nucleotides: TGTGCCAGCAGCCTAAGGACAGTTCTTAACTATGGCTACGCCTTC.

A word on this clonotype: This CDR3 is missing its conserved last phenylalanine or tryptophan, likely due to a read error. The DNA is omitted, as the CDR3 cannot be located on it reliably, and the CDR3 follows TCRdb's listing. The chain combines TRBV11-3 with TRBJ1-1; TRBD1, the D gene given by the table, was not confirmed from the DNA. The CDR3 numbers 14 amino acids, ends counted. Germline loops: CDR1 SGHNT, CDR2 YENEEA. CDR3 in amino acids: CASTRTGAFTEAFC.

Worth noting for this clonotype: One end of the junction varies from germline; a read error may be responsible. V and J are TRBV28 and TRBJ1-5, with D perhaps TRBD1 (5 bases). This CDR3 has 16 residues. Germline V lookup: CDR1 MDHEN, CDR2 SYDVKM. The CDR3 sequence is CVSSSPVAGNNQPQHF. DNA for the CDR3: TGTGTCAGCAGTTCTCCCGTGGCAGGGAATAATCAGCCCCAGCATTTT.

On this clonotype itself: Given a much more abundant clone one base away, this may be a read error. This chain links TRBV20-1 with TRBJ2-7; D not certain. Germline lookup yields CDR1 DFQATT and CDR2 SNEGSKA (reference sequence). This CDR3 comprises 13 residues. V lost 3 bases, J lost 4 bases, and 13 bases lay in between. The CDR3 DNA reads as TGCAGTGCTAGGACCGCCGTAGGGTACGAGCAGTACTTC. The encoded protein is CSARTAVGYEQYF.

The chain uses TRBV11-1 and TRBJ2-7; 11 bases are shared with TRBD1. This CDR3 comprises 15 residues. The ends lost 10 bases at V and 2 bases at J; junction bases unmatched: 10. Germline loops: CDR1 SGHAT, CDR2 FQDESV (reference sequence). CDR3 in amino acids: CATSLLGQGAYEQYF. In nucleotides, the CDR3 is TGTGCCACAAGCCTATTGGGACAGGGGGCCTACGAGCAGTACTTC.

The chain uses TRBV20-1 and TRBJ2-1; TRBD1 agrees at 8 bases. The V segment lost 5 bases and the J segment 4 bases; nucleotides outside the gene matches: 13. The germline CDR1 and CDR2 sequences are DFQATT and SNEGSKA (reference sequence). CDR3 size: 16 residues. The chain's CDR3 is CSAGGTGQESYNEQFF. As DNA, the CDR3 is TGCAGTGCTGGAGGAACGGGACAGGAATCATACAATGAGCAGTTCTTC.

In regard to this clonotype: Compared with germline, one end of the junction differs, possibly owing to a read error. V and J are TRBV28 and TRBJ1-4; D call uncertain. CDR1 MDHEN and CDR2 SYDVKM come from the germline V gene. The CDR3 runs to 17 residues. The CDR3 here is CASGFAIGQSTNEKLFF. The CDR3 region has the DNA TGTGCCAGCGGTTTCGCTATCGGGCAGTCTACTAATGAAAAACTGTTTTTT.

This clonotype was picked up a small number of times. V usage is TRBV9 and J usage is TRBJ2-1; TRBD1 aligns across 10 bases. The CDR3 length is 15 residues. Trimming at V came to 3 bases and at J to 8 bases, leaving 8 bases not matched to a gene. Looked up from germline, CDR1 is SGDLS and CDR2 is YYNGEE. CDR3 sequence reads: CASSAPGTGVHEQFF. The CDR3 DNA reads TGTGCCAGCAGCGCCCCCGGGACAGGGGTCCATGAGCAGTTCTTC.